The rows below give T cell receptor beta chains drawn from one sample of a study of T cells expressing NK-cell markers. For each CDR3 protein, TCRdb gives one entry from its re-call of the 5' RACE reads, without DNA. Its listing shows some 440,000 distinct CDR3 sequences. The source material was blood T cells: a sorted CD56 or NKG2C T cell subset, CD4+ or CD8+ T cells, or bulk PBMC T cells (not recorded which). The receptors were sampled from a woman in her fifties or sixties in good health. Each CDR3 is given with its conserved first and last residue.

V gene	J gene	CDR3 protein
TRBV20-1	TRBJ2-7	CSATTELYEQYF
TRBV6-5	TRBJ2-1	CASSFLSSGVSYNEQFF
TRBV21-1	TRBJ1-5	CASIVTGGQPQHF
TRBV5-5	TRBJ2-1	CASSLLAGRRVEQFF
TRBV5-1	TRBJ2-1	CASSSDVVYEQFF
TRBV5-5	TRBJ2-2	CASSRDRGSSDYGELFF
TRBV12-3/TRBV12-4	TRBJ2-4	CASSFGGSNIQYF
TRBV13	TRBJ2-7	CASSAVGALRKQYF
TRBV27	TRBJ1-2	CASSRTGTDGYTF
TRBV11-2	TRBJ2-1	CASSLVDGRASGNEQFF
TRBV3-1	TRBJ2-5	CASSLTGDGKETQYF
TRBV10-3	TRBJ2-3	CAISGQGVTQYF
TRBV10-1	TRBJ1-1	CASSESIERNTEAFF
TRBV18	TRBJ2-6	CASSANRGSSGANVLTF
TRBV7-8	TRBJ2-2	CASSHGTGGQGGELFF
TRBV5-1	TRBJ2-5	CASSLTRDRVETQYF
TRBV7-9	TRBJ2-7	CASSLLGDEQYF
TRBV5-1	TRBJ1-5	CASSLAEDQPQHF
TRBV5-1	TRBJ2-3	CASSLPTGSLSQYF
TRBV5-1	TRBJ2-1	CASSLATSGRSGNEQFF
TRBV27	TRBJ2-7	CASSPRTGWEQYF
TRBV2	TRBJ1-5	CASTGVPNQPQHF
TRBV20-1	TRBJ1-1	CSAPAGGDNTEAFF
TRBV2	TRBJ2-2	CASNGKRFANTGELFF
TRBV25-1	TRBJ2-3	CASSSLGGPSTDTQYF
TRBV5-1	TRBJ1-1	CASSFWTGVPRDTEAFF
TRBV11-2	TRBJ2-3	CASSQTGATDTQYF
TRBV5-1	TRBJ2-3	CASSAGTTDTQYF
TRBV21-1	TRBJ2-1	CAMVGGINNEQFF
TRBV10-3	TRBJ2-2	CAISESRGSGSSGELFF
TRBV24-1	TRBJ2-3	CATSETGRGVSTDTQYF
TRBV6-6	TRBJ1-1	CASSQLKGNTEAFF
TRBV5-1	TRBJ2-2	CASSLGQGAGELFF
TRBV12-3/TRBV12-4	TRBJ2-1	CASSLWGIEDNEQFF
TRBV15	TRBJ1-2	CATSSPRGDYTF
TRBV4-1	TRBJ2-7	CASSPRDRKAYEQYF
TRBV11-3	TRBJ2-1	CASRSQRVSYNEQFF
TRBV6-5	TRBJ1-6	CASRPGPNSPLHF
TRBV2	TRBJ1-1	CASSYTGGGTEAFF
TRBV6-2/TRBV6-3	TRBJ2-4	CASSSGQLAKNIQYF
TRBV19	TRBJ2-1	CASSTPLRGRASENEQFF
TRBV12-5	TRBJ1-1	CASGPDRDMNSEAFF
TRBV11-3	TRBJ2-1	CASNRGGPIFNEQFF